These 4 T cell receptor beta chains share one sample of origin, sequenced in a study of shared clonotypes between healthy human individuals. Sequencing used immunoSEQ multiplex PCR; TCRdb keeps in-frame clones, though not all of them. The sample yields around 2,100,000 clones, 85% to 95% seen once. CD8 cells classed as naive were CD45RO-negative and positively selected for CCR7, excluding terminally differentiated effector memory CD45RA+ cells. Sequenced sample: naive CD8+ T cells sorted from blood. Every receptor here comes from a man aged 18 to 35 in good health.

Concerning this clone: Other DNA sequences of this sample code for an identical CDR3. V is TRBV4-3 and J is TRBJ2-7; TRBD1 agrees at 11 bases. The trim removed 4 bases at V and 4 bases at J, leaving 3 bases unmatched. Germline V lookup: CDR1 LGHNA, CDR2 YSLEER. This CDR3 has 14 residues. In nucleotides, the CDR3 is TGCGCCAGCAGCCCTGGGACAGGGGGTTACGAGCAGTACTTC. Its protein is CASSPGTGGYEQYF.

The CDR3 DNA sequence: TGTGCTAGTGTCTCTCAGACCCTCTCGTACCAAGAGACCCAGTACTTC. Amino acid sequence: CASVSQTLSYQETQYF. The J gene is TRBJ2-5, the V gene TRBV12-5; D is unclear. This CDR3 region has 16 residues. The V end lost 7 bases, the J end lost 0 bases, and 18 bases lay between the germline ends. Germline values: CDR1 LGHNT, CDR2 FRNRAP. The entire variable domain, with the rest obtained from reference TRBV12-5 and TRBJ2-5, is as follows: DARVTQTPRHKVTEMGQEVTMRCQPILGHNTVFWYRQTMMQGLELLAYFRNRAPLDDSGMPKDRFSAEMPDATLATLKIQPSEPRDSAVYFCASVSQTLSYQETQYFGPGTRLLVL.

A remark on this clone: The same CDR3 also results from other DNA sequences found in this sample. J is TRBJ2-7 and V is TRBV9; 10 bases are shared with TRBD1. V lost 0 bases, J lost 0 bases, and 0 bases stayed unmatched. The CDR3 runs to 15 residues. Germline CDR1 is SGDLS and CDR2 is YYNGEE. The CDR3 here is CASSVGTGGSYEQYF. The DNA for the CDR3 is TGTGCCAGCAGCGTAGGGACAGGGGGCTCCTACGAGCAGTACTTC.

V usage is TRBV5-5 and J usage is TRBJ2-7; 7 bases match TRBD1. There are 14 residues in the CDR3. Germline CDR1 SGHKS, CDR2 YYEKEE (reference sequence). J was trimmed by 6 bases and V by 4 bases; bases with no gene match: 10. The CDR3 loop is CASSLGQQRLEQYF. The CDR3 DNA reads TGTGCCAGCAGCCTGGGACAGCAACGACTCGAGCAGTACTTC. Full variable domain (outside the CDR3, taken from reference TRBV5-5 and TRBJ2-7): DAGVTQSPTHLIKTRGQQVTLRCSPISGHKSVSWYQQVLGQGPQFIFQYYEKEERGRGNFPDRFSARQFPNYSSELNVNALLLGDSALYLCASSLGQQRLEQYFGPGTRLTVT.